These T cell receptor beta chains were read from a single sample in a study of T-cell reconstitution after alpha-beta-depleted transplantation in children. Each CDR3 protein gets one entry after TCRdb re-called the PCR reads with MiXCR. Here the sample spans approximately 500,000 distinct CDR3 sequences, approximately 10% being singletons. The sample was PBMCs, taken before TCRalphabeta/CD19-depleted stem cell transplant. Receptors originate from a child between 2 and 9 years old with inherited bone marrow failure, due to receive a stem cell transplant. Each CDR3 is given with its conserved first and last residue. The order of the fields is D gene, V gene, J gene, clone size, CDR3 DNA, CDR3 protein. D genes are given only for firm matches. The size of a clone is reported for some rows only, either as once, few or many, or as a class for expanded clones.

.	TRBV9	TRBJ2-1	many	TGTGCCAGCAGCCGGGGACTCCTGGAGCCCAATGAGCAGTTCTTC	CASSRGLLEPNEQFF
TRBD2	TRBV30	TRBJ2-1	few	TGTGCCTGGAATTCGGGGGGAGTGGTGGAGCAGTTCTTC	CAWNSGGVVEQFF
TRBD1	TRBV5-5	TRBJ2-1	many	TGTGCCAGCAGCAGGGGACAGGGAGCCTCCTACAATGAGCAGTTCTTC	CASSRGQGASYNEQFF
.	TRBV12-3/TRBV12-4	TRBJ1-1	.	TGTGCCAGCAGTTCCCCCCCTTGGGGGGGTAACACTGAAGCTTTCTTT	CASSSPPWGGNTEAFF
.	TRBV10-3	TRBJ2-7	many	TGTGCCATCAGTGAGCCGGCTGGGATCTACGAGCAGTACTTC	CAISEPAGIYEQYF
.	TRBV4-1	TRBJ2-1	many	TGCGCCAGCAGCTTAAGGGGGTCTAGCGGCTACAATGAGCAGTTCTTC	CASSLRGSSGYNEQFF
.	TRBV7-6	TRBJ2-3	.	TGTGCCAGCAGCTTAAGTGGGGGAAAGGGAGATACGCAGTATTTT	CASSLSGGKGDTQYF
.	TRBV28	TRBJ2-1	.	TGTGCCAGCAGTTTCGCGGGTGAGGGGGGGGTACGGAATGAGCAGTTCTTC	CASSFAGEGGVRNEQFF
.	TRBV7-2	TRBJ2-2	few	TGTGCCAGCAGCAGGGGGGGGAACACCGGGGAGCTGTTTTTT	CASSRGGNTGELFF
.	TRBV5-4	TRBJ2-5	many	TGTGCCAGCAAAGAAGGGCCCCCACAAGAGACCCAGTACTTC	CASKEGPPQETQYF
TRBD2	TRBV20-1	TRBJ2-1	many	TGCAGTGCTAGAGATTGGCGGGAGTGGGACAATGAGCAGTTCTTC	CSARDWREWDNEQFF